Below are 24 T cell receptor beta chains sequenced from a single sample in a study of cytotoxic CD8 clonotypes in ibrutinib-treated CLL. TCRdb keeps only in-frame clones here, not all; method: immunoSEQ multiplex PCR. Of 150,000 to 200,000 clones listed, more than 70% are singletons. The source material was PBMCs, sampled at disease progression, from a patient treated with ibrutinib. These receptors originate from a human donor with chronic lymphocytic leukemia.

This chain connects TRBV27 to TRBJ2-3; TRBD1 agrees at 11 bases. Trimming at V came to 7 bases and at J to 0 bases, leaving 9 bases not matched to a gene. Germline V lookup: CDR1 MNHEY, CDR2 SMNVEV (reference sequence). The length of the CDR3 is 17 residues. CDR3 loop: CASNPTGTGGSTDTQYF. The CDR3 nucleotides are TGTGCCAGCAACCCTACGGGGACAGGGGGGAGCACAGATACGCAGTATTTT.

The genes are TRBV7-8 and TRBJ2-5, with 7 positions matching TRBD2. V dropped 4 bases and J dropped 7; count of bases not matched to a gene: 6. The CDR3 runs to 13 residues. The germline gives CDR1 SGHVS, CDR2 FQNEAQ. CDR3: CASSWEGVGTQYF. The CDR3 DNA reads as TGTGCCAGCAGCTGGGAGGGAGTGGGGACCCAGTACTTC.

This clone was seen only a few times. The chain employs TRBV7-9 and TRBJ1-3; maybe TRBD1 (6 bases). The CDR3 consists of 14 residues. Deletions cut 5 bases from V and 5 bases from J, with 13 bases between. Germline loops: CDR1 SEHNR, CDR2 FQNEAQ (reference sequence). DNA of the CDR3: TGTGCCAGCAGCAACTTCCAGGGGCGAAACACCATATATTTT. Amino acid sequence: CASSNFQGRNTIYF. Combining the CDR3 with reference TRBV7-9 and TRBJ1-3 gives the whole variable domain DTGVSQNPRHKITKRGQNVTFRCDPISEHNRLYWYRQTLGQGPEFLTYFQNEAQLEKSRLLSDRFSAERPKGSFSTLEIQRTEQGDSAMYLCASSNFQGRNTIYFGEGSWLTVV.

In its sample, this clone was seen once. The chain has TRBV10-3 and TRBJ2-7; 9 nucleotides align to TRBD1. Germline trimming cut 1 base from V and 3 bases from J; bases unmatched to any gene: 4. In germline, CDR1 is ENHRY, CDR2 SYGVKD. The CDR3 loop spans 15 amino acids. The CDR3 sequence: CAISEWDRAVYEQYF. The CDR3 coding sequence is TGTGCCATCAGTGAGTGGGACAGGGCCGTCTACGAGCAGTACTTC.

CDR3 sequence (DNA): TGTGCCATCAGTGGGGTCGTGGAGCGGGTATATAGCACAGATACGCAGTATTTT. It specifies CAISGVVERVYSTDTQYF. This chain connects TRBV10-3 to TRBJ2-3; D possibly corresponds to TRBD2 (6 bases). The V end lost 4 bases, the J end lost 0 bases, and 20 bases lay between the germline ends. The CDR3 covers 18 residues. CDR1 and CDR2 from the germline V gene are ENHRY and SYGVKD.

The V gene is TRBV4-1, the J gene TRBJ2-2; 8 positions agree with TRBD2. This CDR3 has 15 residues. V was pared by 2 bases and J by 7 bases, with 6 bases of the junction left unmatched. Germline CDR1 MGHRA, CDR2 YSYEKL. The CDR3, as DNA: TGCGCCAGCAGCCAATACGGACTAGCCGGCGGGGAGCTGTTTTTT. This encodes CASSQYGLAGGELFF.

This chain uses TRBV30 with TRBJ2-1; 9 bases are shared with TRBD2. This CDR3 comprises 15 residues. V was clipped by 2 bases and J by 1 base; unmatched bases: 3. CDR1 is GTSNPN, CDR2 SVGIG, per germline (reference sequence). CDR3 sequence (DNA): TGTGCCTGGAGTAGACTAGCGGCATCCTACAATGAGCAGTTCTTC. Translated, it gives CAWSRLAASYNEQFF.

This clone was counted once. The chain recombines TRBV30 with TRBJ1-1, with D tentatively TRBD1 (5 bases). CDR1 is GTSNPN, CDR2 SVGIG, per germline (reference sequence). V lost 8 bases to trimming and J lost 1 base, with 14 bases between them. The CDR3 runs to 13 residues. The CDR3 protein is CAGKDKRNTEAFF. The CDR3 nucleotides read TGTGCCGGTAAGGACAAAAGGAACACTGAAGCTTTCTTT.

This chain links TRBV4-1 with TRBJ2-1; weak D call: TRBD2 (7 bases). Germline lookup yields CDR1 MGHRA and CDR2 YSYEKL. With 8 bases removed from V and 7 bases from J, the gap between germline ends came to 15 bases. The CDR3 has 13 residues. The CDR3: CASGGAGRNEQFF. In DNA, the CDR3 is TGCGCCAGCGGGGGGGCGGGAAGGAATGAGCAGTTCTTC.

A few counts support this clone. V gene TRBV7-9 combines with J gene TRBJ1-1; D is uncertain. Germline CDR1 and CDR2: SEHNR and FQNEAQ (reference sequence). V dropped 4 bases and J dropped 6 bases, with 27 bases sitting between them. CDR3 length equals 18 residues. The CDR3 reads CASSSGLEGPGWYAEAFF. CDR3 bases: TGTGCCAGCAGCTCTGGACTAGAAGGACCCGGATGGTACGCTGAAGCTTTCTTT.

The chain carries TRBV19 and TRBJ1-2; D unresolved. There are 14 residues in the CDR3. Trimming cost V 3 bases and J 2 bases, with 10 bases left between them. Germline-derived CDR1 and CDR2 are LNHDA and SQIVND (reference sequence). CDR3 residues: CASSIEEVNYGYTF. CDR3 DNA sequence: TGTGCCAGTAGTATTGAGGAAGTAAACTATGGCTACACCTTC.

This chain joins TRBV6-1 and TRBJ1-2, with 7 bases lining up with TRBD1. This CDR3 has 17 amino acids. Germline loops: CDR1 MNHNS, CDR2 SASEGT. The ends lost 2 bases at V and 0 bases at J; junction bases unmatched: 9. CDR3 sequence (DNA): TGTGCCAGCAGTGAACTGGGACAGCCGATAGCTAACTATGGCTACACCTTC. Translating it yields CASSELGQPIANYGYTF.

V usage is TRBV5-1 and J usage is TRBJ2-7, with 12 nucleotides matching TRBD2. The CDR3 is made up of 19 amino acids. Trimming cost V 3 bases and J 3 bases; bases outside gene matches: 16. Germline-derived CDR1 and CDR2 are SGHRS and YFSETQ. The CDR3 coding sequence is TGCGCCAGCAGCTCGCCCGGGACTAGCGGGCCCTCTTTCTTCTACGAGCAGTACTTC. The encoded protein is CASSSPGTSGPSFFYEQYF.

This clone was counted only a few times. The rearrangement joins TRBV19 to TRBJ1-2, with TRBD1 as a possible D gene (5 bases). Per the germline V gene, CDR1 is LNHDA and CDR2 is SQIVND (reference sequence). The CDR3 consists of 13 residues. The ends were cut back, 2 bases at V and 6 bases at J, with 10 bases in the middle. The CDR3 DNA is TGTGCCAGTAGTATACAGGGTTTCAATGGCTACACCTTC. It translates to CASSIQGFNGYTF. The full variable domain, with the rest looked up from reference TRBV19 and TRBJ1-2, is DGGITQSPKYLFRKEGQNVTLSCEQNLNHDAMYWYRQDPGQGLRLIYYSQIVNDFQKGDIAEGYSVSREKKESFPLTVTSAQKNPTAFYLCASSIQGFNGYTFGSGTRLTVV.

The chain carries TRBV4-3 and TRBJ2-2, with a tentative D call TRBD2 (5 bases). Germline CDR1 reads LGHNA; CDR2 reads YSLEER. Trimming removed 4 bases at V and 5 bases at J, with 17 bases between. The CDR3 has 16 residues. CDR3 sequence reads: CASSPSFQAGTGELFF. The CDR3 DNA follows: TGCGCCAGCAGCCCTAGCTTCCAGGCCGGGACCGGGGAGCTGTTTTTT.

The V gene is TRBV11-3, the J gene TRBJ2-5, with 15 bases that match TRBD2. This CDR3 has 17 residues. Trimming removed 1 base from V and 5 bases from J; junction bases left unmatched: 5. Per the germline V gene, CDR1 is SGHNT and CDR2 is YENEEA. The CDR3, as DNA: TGTGCCAGCAGCTTAGGGGGACTAGCGGGAGGAGGTGAGACCCAGTACTTC. Residues: CASSLGGLAGGGETQYF.

This chain joins TRBV9 and TRBJ2-7, with a possible D match to TRBD2 (5 bases). CDR3 length: 14 residues. V was cut by 4 bases and J by 2 bases, with 13 bases left in between. The germline CDR1 and CDR2 sequences are SGDLS and YYNGEE. CDR3 sequence: CASSPSGRAYEQYF. The CDR3 DNA is TGTGCCAGCAGCCCCTCTGGGCGGGCCTACGAGCAGTACTTC.

In its sample, this clone was seen a few times. CDR3 protein: CASSFNRVDYGYTF. CDR3 sequence (DNA): TGTGCCAGCAGCTTTAACAGGGTGGACTATGGCTACACCTTC. The chain links TRBV9 to TRBJ1-2, with D tentatively TRBD1 (6 bases). Germline V lookup: CDR1 SGDLS, CDR2 YYNGEE. This CDR3 contains 14 residues. Trimming removed 4 bases at V and 3 bases at J, with 13 bases between.

CDR3 DNA: TGCAGCGTTCGTGACAGGGCCCCCCGCGAGCAGTACTTC. It specifies CSVRDRAPREQYF. The chain recombines TRBV29-1 with TRBJ2-7; 7 nucleotides line up with TRBD1. V was clipped by 5 bases and J by 6 bases; unmatched bases: 10. Looked up from germline, CDR1 is SQVTM and CDR2 is ANQGSEA. The CDR3 runs to 13 residues.

This clone has just one count. The chain couples TRBV19 to TRBJ2-3, with TRBD2 matching over 8 bases. The V segment lost 4 bases and the J segment 9 bases; nucleotides outside the gene matches: 12. Germline V gene lookup returns CDR1 LNHDA and CDR2 SQIVND (reference sequence). This CDR3 has 15 residues. CDR3 region: CASSSSGTSRRTQYF. The DNA for the CDR3 is TGTGCCAGTAGTAGTTCCGGGACTAGTAGGAGAACGCAGTATTTT.

V gene TRBV5-8 combines with J gene TRBJ1-5; D gene uncertain. Trimming stripped 4 bases from V and 0 bases from J, with 8 bases between. The CDR3 is 14 residues long. The V gene's germline CDR1 is SGHTS and CDR2 YDEGEE. The CDR3 here is CASSPGSSNQPQHF. CDR3 in DNA: TGTGCCAGCAGCCCGGGGAGTAGCAATCAGCCCCAGCATTTT. Drawing the rest from reference TRBV5-8 and TRBJ1-5, the complete variable domain is EAGVTQSPTHLIKTRGQQATLRCSPISGHTSVYWYQQALGLGLQFLLWYDEGEERNRGNFPPRFSGRQFPNYSSELNVNALELEDSALYLCASSPGSSNQPQHFGDGTRLSIL.

This clone was recorded a few times. The J gene is TRBJ1-2, the V gene TRBV10-3; D gene uncertain. The germline V gene has CDR1 ENHRY and CDR2 SYGVKD. CDR3 length: 12 amino acids. Trimming left V 2 bases short and J 8 bases short, with 9 bases between. Written as DNA, the CDR3 is TGTGCCATCAGTGAGCCGGCGGGCGGCTACACCTTC. Its translation is CAISEPAGGYTF.

The genes are TRBV7-9 and TRBJ2-7, with 10 bases identical to TRBD2. Trimming at V came to 2 bases and at J to 3 bases, leaving 4 bases not matched to a gene. The V gene's germline CDR1 is SEHNR and CDR2 FQNEAQ (reference sequence). There are 15 residues in the CDR3. Here the CDR3 reads CASSLLASGSYEQYF. CDR3 DNA: TGTGCCAGCAGCTTACTTGCTAGCGGGAGCTACGAGCAGTACTTC.

The gene calls are TRBV6-1 and TRBJ2-4, with D perhaps assigned TRBD1 or TRBD2 (5 bases each). The V end lost 0 bases, the J end lost 6 bases, and 15 bases lay between the germline ends. This CDR3 is 16 amino acids long. In germline, CDR1 is MNHNS, CDR2 SASEGT. The CDR3 sequence: CASSEAGPGAGNIQYF. Here the CDR3 DNA reads TGTGCCAGCAGTGAAGCGGGGCCCGGGGCGGGAAACATTCAGTACTTC.